These T cell receptor beta chains were read from a single sample in a study of blood T cell repertoires in COVID-19. Clones were read by immunoSEQ multiplex PCR, and TCRdb kept only the in-frame ones, dropping some. The data hold under 95,000 clones, with around nine tenths observed a single time. Sequencing was done on a sample of peripheral blood. The receptors stem from a woman aged 50 to 60 in a cohort sampled during active COVID-19. Both conserved end residues are part of each CDR3. A D gene is named only where the DNA matches it firmly. Only part of the rows carry a size: once, few, many, or a class if the clone is expanded.

d_call clone_size j_call v_call cdr3_nt cdr3_aa
TRBD1 . TRBJ1-2 TRBV3-1/TRBV3-2 TGTGCCAGCAGCCTGGGACAGGCTTACTATGGCTACACCTTC CASSLGQAYYGYTF
TRBD1 . TRBJ1-2 TRBV3-1/TRBV3-2 TGTGCCAGCAGCCAAGTACCTGGACAGGTGCATGGCTACACCTTC CASSQVPGQVHGYTF
TRBD2 once TRBJ2-1 TRBV7-2 TGTGCCAGCAGCTCGGGACTAGCGAGAGGGAATGAGCAGTTCTTC CASSSGLARGNEQFF
TRBD1 . TRBJ1-3 TRBV5-5 TGTGCCAGCAGCTTGCAGGGGGCGAGGATCGCTGGAAACACCATATATTTT CASSLQGARIAGNTIYF
TRBD1 . TRBJ2-7 TRBV5-1 TGCGCCAGCAGCTTGGACAGGGGCGAGCAGTACTTC CASSLDRGEQYF
TRBD1 . TRBJ2-7 TRBV5-1 TGCGCCAGCAGCCCAGGACAGGGGGCTCCCTACGAGCAGTACTTC CASSPGQGAPYEQYF
. . TRBJ1-2 TRBV28 TGTGCCAGCAGTTTAGACGGCGCCAGGGATGGCTACACCTTC CASSLDGARDGYTF
. . TRBJ1-5 TRBV28 TGTGCCAGCAGTTTCCCCAACGGGGCCACCGCGGGGCAGCCCCAGCATTTT CASSFPNGATAGQPQHF
TRBD1 few TRBJ2-7 TRBV6-6 TGTGCCAGCAGTTACTCGGGACAGGGGAACGAGCAGTACTTC CASSYSGQGNEQYF
TRBD2 . TRBJ2-5 TRBV2 TGTGCCAGCAAGCGGGGGACCCAAGAGACCCAGTACTTC CASKRGTQETQYF
TRBD2 . TRBJ2-1 TRBV6-5 TGTGCCAGCTCGGGAGCTAGCGGTCTAGACAATGAGCAGTTCTTC CASSGASGLDNEQFF
. . TRBJ1-1 TRBV11-2 TGTGCCAGCAGCTTAACGTTTCGGGGGACTGAAGCTTTCTTT CASSLTFRGTEAFF
. . TRBJ1-1 TRBV7-9 TGTGCCAGCAGCTTTGCCCTAACAGTGAACACTGAAGCTTTCTTT CASSFALTVNTEAFF
TRBD1 . TRBJ2-2 TRBV24-1 TGTGCCACCAGTTGGACAGGGGTCACCGGGGAGCTGTTTTTT CATSWTGVTGELFF
TRBD1 once TRBJ1-4 TRBV5-1 TGCGCCAGCAGCGCGGGACAGGGTGTAGAGAAACTGTTTTTT CASSAGQGVEKLFF
. . TRBJ2-7 TRBV19 TGTGCCAGTACCCCCCAGGGTACGCACGAGCAGTACTTC CASTPQGTHEQYF
TRBD1 once TRBJ1-1 TRBV7-8 TGTGCCAGCAGCCCAGACAGGGGGATAACTGAAGCTTTCTTT CASSPDRGITEAFF
TRBD1 . TRBJ1-1 TRBV30 TGTGCCTGGAGATCCGGGGACAGAGGGACTGAAGCTTTCTTT CAWRSGDRGTEAFF
. . TRBJ1-4 TRBV27 TGTGCCAGCAGTAGGCAGTCGGGGACTAATGAAAAACTGTTTTTT CASSRQSGTNEKLFF
TRBD1 . TRBJ2-6 TRBV7-8 TGTGCCAGCAGCCCGACAGGGGATTCCGGGGCCAACGTCCTGACTTTC CASSPTGDSGANVLTF
. . TRBJ2-5 TRBV30 TGTGCCTGGAAGGACTCGTGGTACCAAGAGACCCAGTACTTC CAWKDSWYQETQYF
. once TRBJ2-3 TRBV5-1 TGCGCCAGCAGCACAGGACAGAGCACAGATACGCAGTATTTT CASSTGQSTDTQYF
TRBD1 . TRBJ1-5 TRBV28 TGTGCCAGCAGTTTATGGTCCGACATCACCGGGTCGTCCGGACAGGGGCGCAATCAGCCCCAGCATTTT CASSLWSDITGSSGQGRNQPQHF
. . TRBJ2-5 TRBV30 TGTGCCTCCTCCGGGGTAGAGACCCAGTACTTC CASSGVETQYF
. . TRBJ2-1 TRBV29-1 TGCAGCGTTGAGAGAGTCAATGAGCAGTTCTTC CSVERVNEQFF
. . TRBJ1-2 TRBV12-3/TRBV12-4 TGTGCCAGCAGTTTCGGACGGGATGCGGGCTACACCTTC CASSFGRDAGYTF
. . TRBJ2-7 TRBV2 TGTGCCAGCAGTTACGTGGGCCCCTACGAGCAGTACTTC CASSYVGPYEQYF
TRBD1 . TRBJ2-1 TRBV9 TGTGCCAGCAGCGTGGCAGGGGGCAATGAGCAGTTCTTC CASSVAGGNEQFF
TRBD2 . TRBJ2-2 TRBV6-5 TGTGCCAGCAGTTACTCGCGGGGGGGCTTTAACCGGGAGCTGTTTTTT CASSYSRGGFNRELFF
. . TRBJ2-1 TRBV5-4 TGTGCCAGCAGCTTGAGGGGGACATACTACAATGAGCAGTTCTTC CASSLRGTYYNEQFF
. . TRBJ1-6 TRBV9 TGTGCCAGCAGCGCAAGGGGGGGTAATTCACCCCTCCACTTT CASSARGGNSPLHF
. . TRBJ1-2 TRBV10-3 TGTGCCATCAGACAGGGCGGAGGCTATGGCTACACCTTC CAIRQGGGYGYTF
. . TRBJ1-2 TRBV5-4 TGTGCCAGCAGCTCAGACCGGACATACAATGGCTACACCTTC CASSSDRTYNGYTF
TRBD1 . TRBJ2-7 TRBV2 TGTGCCAGTTATGGGGGACAGGGGGCCGAGCAGTACTTC CASYGGQGAEQYF
. . TRBJ2-3 TRBV5-1 TGCGCCAGCAACGGACAGCCTACCACAGATACGCAGTATTTT CASNGQPTTDTQYF
. . TRBJ1-2 TRBV6-6 TGTGCCAGCAGTTACGGGCAGGCAATAGGAGGCTACACCTTC CASSYGQAIGGYTF
. once TRBJ1-3 TRBV23-1 TGCGCCAGCAGTCTGGCAGGTTCTCCTTCTGGAAACACCATATATTTT CASSLAGSPSGNTIYF
TRBD2 . TRBJ2-5 TRBV5-1 TGCGCCAGCAGCCCGGGACTAGCGGAAGAGACCCAGTACTTC CASSPGLAEETQYF
TRBD2 . TRBJ2-1 TRBV27 TGTGCCAGCAGTACACTAGCGGCTGGGGTCAATGAGCAGTTCTTC CASSTLAAGVNEQFF
TRBD1 . TRBJ1-1 TRBV6-6 TGTGCCAGCAGTTACCCGGGACAGGGTGCGGCTGAAGCTTTCTTT CASSYPGQGAAEAFF
TRBD2 . TRBJ2-1 TRBV7-7 TGTGCTAGCAGCCAGGGGACTAGCGGGGGCTACAATGAGCAGTTCTTC CASSQGTSGGYNEQFF
. once TRBJ2-5 TRBV7-9 TGTGCCAGCAGCTCTCCCCTCGCTCTAGCGCGGGAGACCCAGTACTTC CASSSPLALARETQYF
. . TRBJ2-7 TRBV5-1 TGCGCCAGCATGTCGGAGTACGAGCAGTACTTC CASMSEYEQYF
. . TRBJ1-2 TRBV1 TGCACCAGCAGCCAAGGGACAGGGGACCGGACTAACTATGGCTACACCTTC CTSSQGTGDRTNYGYTF
. once TRBJ2-5 TRBV5-1 TGCGCCAGCAGCTTGGCCCGCGCCCTTGAGACCCAGTACTTC CASSLARALETQYF
. . TRBJ2-7 TRBV5-1 TGCGCCAGCAGGACAGGTTCGTTCTACGAGCAGTACTTC CASRTGSFYEQYF
TRBD1 once TRBJ1-5 TRBV5-6 TGTGCCAGCAGCTTCCGGCCTGGACAGGGGGCCAATCAGCCCCAGCATTTT CASSFRPGQGANQPQHF
. . TRBJ2-7 TRBV11-2 TGTGCCAGCAGCTTAACTGATCGCTACGAGCAGTACTTC CASSLTDRYEQYF
. . TRBJ1-5 TRBV27 TGTGCCAGCAGTTTCAGTCTGAGGAGCAATCAGCCCCAGCATTTT CASSFSLRSNQPQHF
TRBD1 . TRBJ2-7 TRBV15 TGTGCCACCAGCAGAGATCGGACAGGGACCTACGAGCAGTACTTC CATSRDRTGTYEQYF
TRBD1 . TRBJ1-2 TRBV6-4 TGTGCCAGCAGTGACTCGAACAGGGGGCCCGATGGCTACACCTTC CASSDSNRGPDGYTF
. . TRBJ2-7 TRBV21-1 TGTGCCAGCAGCAAACAACGCGTCGCCCCCTACGAGCAGTACTTC CASSKQRVAPYEQYF
TRBD1 . TRBJ1-5 TRBV6-1 TGTGCCAGCAGTGAAATCGGAGGGACAGGTCATCAGCCCCAGCATTTT CASSEIGGTGHQPQHF
TRBD1 . TRBJ2-2 TRBV11-2 TGTGCCAGCAGCACCTCTTCAGGGGGACCCGGGGAGCTGTTTTTT CASSTSSGGPGELFF